These 10 T cell receptor beta chains came from one sample sequenced in a study of T cell changes during pregnancy in multiple sclerosis. Profiled with immunoSEQ multiplex PCR; TCRdb holds only in-frame clones, not every one. The sample yields about 76,000 clones, approximately 93% seen once. The source material was peripheral blood, sampled in the second trimester of pregnancy. The receptors derive from a female donor with multiple sclerosis, enrolled in a pregnancy study.

This chain links TRBV5-4 with TRBJ1-4; D is ambiguous. This CDR3 is built from 14 residues. Germline CDR1 reads SGHNT; CDR2 reads YYREEE (reference sequence). V was clipped by 4 bases and J by 5 bases, with 12 bases between them. CDR3 DNA: TGTGCCAGCAGCCGAGAGGGAGCGAATGAAAAACTGTTTTTT. This encodes CASSREGANEKLFF.

The chain carries TRBV28 and TRBJ1-4; D is ambiguous. The length of the CDR3 is 16 residues. V was pared by 6 bases and J by 7 bases, with 21 bases between. Germline-derived CDR1 and CDR2 are MDHEN and SYDVKM. CDR3 amino acids: CASSELGGDRGEKLFF. For the CDR3, the DNA is TGTGCCAGCAGCGAGTTGGGCGGGGATCGGGGTGAAAAACTGTTTTTT.

The chain uses TRBV27 and TRBJ1-1; TRBD1 matches 10 bases. The CDR3 runs 14 residues. After removal of 3 bases from V and 4 bases from J, the junction contained 2 bases not matched to a gene. CDR1 and CDR2 from the germline V gene are MNHEY and SMNVEV (reference sequence). The CDR3 bases are TGTGCCAGCAGTTTGGGACAGGGGTTCACTGAAGCTTTCTTT. Protein product: CASSLGQGFTEAFF.

The chain links TRBV9 to TRBJ2-3; D call uncertain. The V end lost 0 bases, the J end lost 3 bases, and 2 bases lay between the germline ends. Germline V CDR1 and CDR2: SGDLS, YYNGEE. The CDR3 is 12 amino acids. The CDR3: CASSVATDTQYF. CDR3 nucleotide sequence: TGTGCCAGCAGCGTAGCTACAGATACGCAGTATTTT. Full variable domain (outside the CDR3, taken from reference TRBV9 and TRBJ2-3): DSGVTQTPKHLITATGQRVTLRCSPRSGDLSVYWYQQSLDQGLQFLIQYYNGEERAKGNILERFSAQQFPDLHSELNLSSLELGDSALYFCASSVATDTQYFGPGTRLTVL.

The rearrangement uses TRBV11-2 and TRBJ1-1, with 7 bases lining up with TRBD1. After removal of 5 bases from V and 6 bases from J, the junction contained 12 bases not matched to a gene. Germline V gives CDR1 SGHAT, CDR2 FQNNGV. There are 15 residues in the CDR3. This chain's CDR3 is CASSPYRGRGAEAFF. Here the CDR3 DNA reads TGTGCCAGCAGCCCTTACAGGGGAAGGGGCGCTGAAGCTTTCTTT.

The V gene is TRBV10-2, the J gene TRBJ2-1, with a tentative D call TRBD1 (5 bases). Deletions cut 6 bases from V and 10 bases from J, with 19 bases between. Germline V gives CDR1 WSHSY, CDR2 SAAADI. The CDR3 has 14 residues. CDR3 in amino acids: CASRHRPPREEQFF. The CDR3 nucleotides are TGCGCCAGCAGGCACAGGCCCCCCAGAGAGGAGCAGTTCTTC.

The chain combines TRBV11-2 with TRBJ1-2; D possibly corresponds to TRBD1 (6 bases). V lost 3 bases and J 9 bases, leaving 11 bases between the germline ends. The CDR3 length is 12 residues. CDR1 and CDR2 (germline): SGHAT, FQNNGV. In DNA, the CDR3 is TGTGCCAGCAGCTTCGGGGGGCAAAGCTACACCTTC. Protein: CASSFGGQSYTF.

The rearrangement joins TRBV27 to TRBJ2-3; TRBD2 agrees at 12 bases. The J segment lost 6 bases and the V segment lost 10 bases, leaving 8 bases of the junction unmatched. The CDR3 runs to 14 residues. The germline CDR1 and CDR2 sequences are MNHEY and SMNVEV (reference sequence). CDR3 nucleotide sequence: TGTGCCACTTCTAGCGGGGGGGCCGGGGATACGCAGTATTTT. Translating gives CATSSGGAGDTQYF.

The chain carries TRBV5-6 and TRBJ2-7; TRBD2 agrees at 8 bases. Per germline, CDR1 SGHDT and CDR2 YYEEEE. This CDR3 has 15 amino acids. V was pared by 1 base and J by 2 bases, with 5 bases of the junction left unmatched. The CDR3 DNA sequence: TGTGCCAGCAGCTTGAGAGCGGGGGTTCCCTACGAGCAGTACTTC. Its protein is CASSLRAGVPYEQYF.

V usage is TRBV13 and J usage is TRBJ2-7, with D perhaps matching TRBD1 (6 bases). The V gene's germline CDR1 is PRHDT and CDR2 FYEKMQ (reference sequence). With 4 bases removed from V and 6 bases from J, the gap between germline ends came to 13 bases. The CDR3 sequence is 13 residues long. CDR3 protein: CASSWDMQAEQYF. CDR3 in DNA: TGTGCCAGCAGCTGGGACATGCAAGCCGAGCAGTACTTC.